This T cell receptor beta chain came from a study of blood T cell repertoires in COVID-19. Turning to the study itself: The United States, Italy and Spain provided the acute and convalescent COVID-19 samples. In each case, the material was cDNA or gDNA derived from T cells, B-cell-depleted T cells, or PBMCs.

Per the original methods: Nucleated cell number was recorded as an estimate derived from reference gene primer amplification. Clones were read by immunoSEQ multiplex PCR, and TCRdb kept only the in-frame ones, dropping some. For V, J and clone size, that table is used; D and trimming come from the DNA. The sample contains approximately 220,000 clones, 80% to 90% of which appear only once. Per the germline V gene, CDR1 is LGHDT and CDR2 is YNNKEL (reference sequence). This CDR3 is 14 amino acids long. Trimming took 3 bases from V and 6 from J, leaving 15 bases between them. This TCR came from a woman aged 18-29 years in a cohort exposed to, infected with or recovered from COVID-19 (not recorded which). V and J are TRBV3-1 (or the pseudogene TRBV3-2) and TRBJ2-7; D remains ambiguous. Sequences were obtained from PBMCs or T cells enriched from blood (not recorded which). CDR3: CASSHPGTSSEQYF. The CDR3 DNA reads TGTGCCAGCAGCCACCCAGGTACCTCCAGCGAGCAGTACTTC.